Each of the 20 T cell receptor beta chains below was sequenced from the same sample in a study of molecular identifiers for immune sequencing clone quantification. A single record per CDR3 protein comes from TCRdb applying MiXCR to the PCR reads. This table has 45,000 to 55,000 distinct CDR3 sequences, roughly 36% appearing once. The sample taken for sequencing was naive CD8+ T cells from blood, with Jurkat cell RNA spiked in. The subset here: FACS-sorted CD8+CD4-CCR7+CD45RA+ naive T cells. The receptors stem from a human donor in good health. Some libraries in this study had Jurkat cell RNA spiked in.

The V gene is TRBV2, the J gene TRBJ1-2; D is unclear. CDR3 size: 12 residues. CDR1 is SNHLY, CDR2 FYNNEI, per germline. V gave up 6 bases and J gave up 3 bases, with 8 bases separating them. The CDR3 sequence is CASSTVDYGYTF. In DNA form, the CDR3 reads TGTGCCAGCAGCACAGTAGACTATGGCTACACCTTC.

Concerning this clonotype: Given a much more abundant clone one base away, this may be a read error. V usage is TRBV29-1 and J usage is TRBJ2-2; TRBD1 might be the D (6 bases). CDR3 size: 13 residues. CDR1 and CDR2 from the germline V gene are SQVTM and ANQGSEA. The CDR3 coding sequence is TGCGGCGTTGAAGACAGGTCTTCCGGGGAGCTGTTTTTT. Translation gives CGVEDRSSGELFF.

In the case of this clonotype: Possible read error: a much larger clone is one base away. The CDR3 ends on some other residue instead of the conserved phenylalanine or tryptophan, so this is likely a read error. In DNA, the CDR3 is TGTGCCAGCAGGACCCCAGGGGAAGATACGCAGTATCTT. Residues: CASRTPGEDTQYL. J is TRBJ2-3 and V is TRBV12-3 or TRBV12-4; a weak D match, TRBD1 (6 bases). The V gene lost 6 bases and the J gene lost 5 bases, with 12 bases spanning the gap. The CDR3 contains 13 residues.

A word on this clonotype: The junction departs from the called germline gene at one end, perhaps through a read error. The CDR3 sequence is CASGLALTIQYF. The CDR3 region has the DNA TGTGCCAGCGGTTTAGCGCTCACCATTCAGTACTTC. This chain connects TRBV12-3 or TRBV12-4 to TRBJ2-4; D may be TRBD2 (5 bases). This CDR3 has 12 amino acids.

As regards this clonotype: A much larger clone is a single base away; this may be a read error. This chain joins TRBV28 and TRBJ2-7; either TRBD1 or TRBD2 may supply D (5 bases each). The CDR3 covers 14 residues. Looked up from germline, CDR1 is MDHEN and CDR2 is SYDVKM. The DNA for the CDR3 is TGTGCCGGCAGCACGGGACGCTTTTTCTACGAGCAGTACTTC. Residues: CAGSTGRFFYEQYF.

CDR3: CASSSLLYEQYF. As DNA, the CDR3 is TGTGCCAGCAGCTCGCTCCTCTACGAGCAGTACTTC. V and J are TRBV5-6 and TRBJ2-7; D gene ambiguous. Germline V CDR1 and CDR2: SGHDT, YYEEEE. This CDR3 region has 12 residues. Trimming cost V 3 bases and J 3 bases, with 7 bases left between them.

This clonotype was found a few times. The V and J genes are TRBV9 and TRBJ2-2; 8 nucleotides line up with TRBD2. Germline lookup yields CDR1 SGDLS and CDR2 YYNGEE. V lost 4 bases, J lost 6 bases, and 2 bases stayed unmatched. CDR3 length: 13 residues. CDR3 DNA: TGTGCCAGCAGCTTGCGGGAGGCCGGGGAGCTGTTTTTT. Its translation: CASSLREAGELFF.

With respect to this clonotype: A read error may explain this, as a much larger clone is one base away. As DNA, the CDR3 is TGCAGCGTTGAATTCGGGTCGGAAGAGCGGTACTTC. Translation gives CSVEFGSEERYF. The chain links TRBV29-1 to TRBJ2-7, with D uncertain. The CDR3 extends over 12 amino acids. Germline CDR1 SQVTM, CDR2 ANQGSEA.

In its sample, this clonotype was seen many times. CDR3 region: CASSAGYEQYF. In DNA form, the CDR3 reads TGTGCCAGCAGCGCAGGCTACGAGCAGTACTTC. The chain links TRBV6-6 to TRBJ2-7, with D unresolved. Germline V CDR1 and CDR2: MNHNY, SVGAGI (reference sequence). The CDR3 is 11 amino acids. The V end was cut by 6 bases, the J end by 3 bases, with 6 bases between.

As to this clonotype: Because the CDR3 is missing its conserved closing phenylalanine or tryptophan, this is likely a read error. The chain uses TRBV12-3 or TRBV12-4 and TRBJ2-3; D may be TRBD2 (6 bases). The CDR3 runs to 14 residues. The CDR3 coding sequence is TGTGCCAGCAGTTTGACAACTAGCACAGCTACGCAGTATATT. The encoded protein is CASSLTTSTATQYI.

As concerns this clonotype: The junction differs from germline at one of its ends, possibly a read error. This CDR3 is CASSQGTGVQETPYF. The DNA of the CDR3 is TGCGCCAGCAGCCAAGGGACAGGGGTCCAAGAGACCCCGTACTTC. The chain couples TRBV4-3 to TRBJ2-5; 9 positions match TRBD1. Germline CDR1 and CDR2: LGHNA and YSLEER. The CDR3 totals 15 residues.

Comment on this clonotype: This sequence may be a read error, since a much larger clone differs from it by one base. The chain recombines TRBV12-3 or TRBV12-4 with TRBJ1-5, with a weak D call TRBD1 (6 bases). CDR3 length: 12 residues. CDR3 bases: TGTGCCAGCAATTCTTGGGGGCGACCCCAGCAGTTT. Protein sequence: CASNSWGRPQQF.

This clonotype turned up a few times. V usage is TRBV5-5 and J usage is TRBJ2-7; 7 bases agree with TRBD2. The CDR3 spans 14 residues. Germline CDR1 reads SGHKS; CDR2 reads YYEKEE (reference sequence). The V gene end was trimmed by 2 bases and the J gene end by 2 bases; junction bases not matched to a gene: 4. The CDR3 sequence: CASSFSLAAYEQYF. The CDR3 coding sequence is TGTGCCAGCAGCTTCTCCCTAGCGGCCTACGAGCAGTACTTC.

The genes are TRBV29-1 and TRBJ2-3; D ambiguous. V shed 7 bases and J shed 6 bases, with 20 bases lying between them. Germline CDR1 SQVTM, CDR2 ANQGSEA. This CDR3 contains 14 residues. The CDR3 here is CSAMRLDRTDTQYF. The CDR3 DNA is TGCAGCGCTATGAGGCTGGATCGAACTGATACGCAGTATTTT.

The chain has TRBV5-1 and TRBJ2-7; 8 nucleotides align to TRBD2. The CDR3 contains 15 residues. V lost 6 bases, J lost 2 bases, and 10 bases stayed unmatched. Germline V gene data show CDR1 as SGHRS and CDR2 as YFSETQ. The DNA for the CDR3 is TGCGCCAGCAACCTTAGCGGGGAAGACCCCTACGAGCAGTACTTC. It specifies CASNLSGEDPYEQYF.

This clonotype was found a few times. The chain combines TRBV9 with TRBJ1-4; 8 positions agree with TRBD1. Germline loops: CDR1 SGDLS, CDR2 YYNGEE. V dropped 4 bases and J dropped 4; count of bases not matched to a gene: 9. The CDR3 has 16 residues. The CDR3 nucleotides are TGTGCCAGCAGCCCCCCCGGACAGGGCCTTAATGAAAAACTGTTTTTT. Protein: CASSPPGQGLNEKLFF.

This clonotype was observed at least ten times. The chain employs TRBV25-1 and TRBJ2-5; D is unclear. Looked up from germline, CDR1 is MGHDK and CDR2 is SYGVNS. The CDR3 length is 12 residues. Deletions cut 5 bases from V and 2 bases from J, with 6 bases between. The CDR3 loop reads CASSLQQETQYF. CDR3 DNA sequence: TGTGCCAGCAGTTTACAGCAAGAGACCCAGTACTTC. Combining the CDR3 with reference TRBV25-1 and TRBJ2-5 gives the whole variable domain EADIYQTPRYLVIGTGKKITLECSQTMGHDKMYWYQQDPGMELHLIHYSYGVNSTEKGDLSSESTVSRIRTEHFPLTLESARPSHTSQYLCASSLQQETQYFGPGTRLLVL.

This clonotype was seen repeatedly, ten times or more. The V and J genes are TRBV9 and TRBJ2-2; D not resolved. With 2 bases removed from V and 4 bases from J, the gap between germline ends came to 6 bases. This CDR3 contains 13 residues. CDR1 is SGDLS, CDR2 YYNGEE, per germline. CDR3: CASSVGVTGELFF. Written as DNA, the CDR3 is TGTGCCAGCAGCGTTGGGGTCACCGGGGAGCTGTTTTTT.

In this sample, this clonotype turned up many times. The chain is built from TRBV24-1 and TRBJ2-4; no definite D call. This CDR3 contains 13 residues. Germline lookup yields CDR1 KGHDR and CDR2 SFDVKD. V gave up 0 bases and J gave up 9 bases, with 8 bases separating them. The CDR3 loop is CATSDLGDSIQYF. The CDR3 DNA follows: TGTGCCACCAGTGATTTGGGGGATAGCATTCAGTACTTC.

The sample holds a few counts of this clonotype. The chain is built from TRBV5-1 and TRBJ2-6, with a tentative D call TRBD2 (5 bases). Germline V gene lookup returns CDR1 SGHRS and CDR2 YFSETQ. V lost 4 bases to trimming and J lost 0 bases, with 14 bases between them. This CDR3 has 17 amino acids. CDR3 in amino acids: CASSPTGKNSGANVLTF. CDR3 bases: TGCGCCAGCAGCCCGACCGGGAAAAACTCTGGGGCCAACGTCCTGACTTTC.